Following are 32 T cell receptor beta chains from one sample sequenced in a study of human thymus T cells. Corrective cardiac surgery supplied the resected thymus tissue. Assay: immunoSEQ multiplex PCR; the TCRdb copy retains only in-frame clones and omits some. This table holds about 78,000 clones, just over 95% found once. Sequencing input: thymus tissue. Every receptor here comes from a boy younger than two with a congenital heart defect but otherwise immunologically healthy.

The chain combines TRBV11-2 with TRBJ2-7, with TRBD1 as a possible D gene (5 bases). Germline V lookup: CDR1 SGHAT, CDR2 FQNNGV. This CDR3 spans 17 amino acids. Trimming shortened V by 2 bases and J by 0 bases, and 17 bases separated the two germline ends. The CDR3: CASSLRLLPGNSYEQYF. The CDR3 DNA is TGTGCCAGCAGCTTACGCCTCCTTCCAGGGAACTCCTACGAGCAGTACTTC.

This chain links TRBV7-9 with TRBJ2-2; D unclear. V dropped 3 bases and J dropped 3 bases, with 5 bases sitting between them. Germline CDR1 reads SEHNR; CDR2 reads FQNEAQ (reference sequence). The CDR3 has 13 amino acids. In DNA form, the CDR3 reads TGTGCCAGCAGCTTTAGGGACACCGGGGAGCTGTTTTTT. It translates to CASSFRDTGELFF.

This chain joins TRBV19 and TRBJ2-7; D is undetermined. V shed 0 bases and J shed 4 bases, with 7 bases lying between them. CDR1 LNHDA and CDR2 SQIVND come from the germline V gene (reference sequence). This CDR3 contains 13 residues. The CDR3 protein is CASSIESPYEQYF. The DNA of the CDR3 is TGTGCCAGTAGTATAGAGAGCCCATACGAGCAGTACTTC.

V is TRBV19 and J is TRBJ2-2; TRBD1 is a possible D gene (5 bases). The germline gives CDR1 LNHDA, CDR2 SQIVND (reference sequence). This CDR3 has 19 amino acids. The V end lost 3 bases, the J end lost 6 bases, and 26 bases lay between the germline ends. CDR3 sequence: CASSIRVRGSSKGSGELFF. The CDR3, as DNA: TGTGCCAGTAGTATCAGGGTTAGGGGTTCAAGCAAAGGGTCCGGGGAGCTGTTTTTT.

The chain joins TRBV30 to TRBJ2-2; TRBD2 might be the D (5 bases). The germline gives CDR1 GTSNPN, CDR2 SVGIG (reference sequence). The CDR3 is made up of 21 amino acids. Trimming took 0 bases from V and 8 from J, leaving 34 bases between them. The CDR3 DNA reads TGTGCCTGGAGTGTCGTGGGAGAATCCCTAAAAGTTGGACCCTTAAAAGGGGAGCTGTTTTTT. Translated, it gives CAWSVVGESLKVGPLKGELFF.

This sequence joins TRBV28 and TRBJ2-7; D is uncertain. The germline V gene encodes CDR1 MDHEN and CDR2 SYDVKM. Trimming took off 2 bases at V and 5 bases at J, with 25 bases between the two ends. The CDR3 sequence is 18 residues long. The CDR3 DNA sequence: TGTGCCAGCAGTTTACCCGATGCCCCCTCCTGGGTGAAAAACGAGCAGTACTTC. Translated, it gives CASSLPDAPSWVKNEQYF. The full variable domain, its missing parts supplied by reference TRBV28 and TRBJ2-7, is DVKVTQSSRYLVKRTGEKVFLECVQDMDHENMFWYRQDPGLGLRLIYFSYDVKMKEKGDIPEGYSVSREKKERFSLILESASTNQTSMYLCASSLPDAPSWVKNEQYFGPGTRLTVT.

The chain joins TRBV7-8 to TRBJ2-7; D tentatively fits TRBD1 or TRBD2 (5 bases each). The germline V gene encodes CDR1 SGHVS and CDR2 FQNEAQ. Trimming stripped 0 bases from V and 7 bases from J, with 16 bases between. The CDR3 has 15 residues. CDR3 sequence (DNA): TGTGCCAGCAGCTTAGCGCTGAGGGGATTAGGTGAGCAGTACTTC. Protein product: CASSLALRGLGEQYF.

The CDR3 DNA is TGCAGCGTTGGGGATTTCACAAACTATGGCTACACCTTC. Amino acids: CSVGDFTNYGYTF. The chain combines TRBV29-1 with TRBJ1-2, with D uncertain. The germline V gene encodes CDR1 SQVTM and CDR2 ANQGSEA. Trimming stripped 4 bases from V and 2 bases from J, with 11 bases between. The CDR3 has 13 amino acids.

The chain is built from TRBV10-1 and TRBJ2-7; possible D gene TRBD1, 6 bases. This CDR3 contains 18 residues. Germline values: CDR1 WNHNN, CDR2 SYGVQD (reference sequence). The V gene lost 3 bases and the J gene lost 0 bases, with 21 bases spanning the gap. The CDR3 protein is CASSEGNRDITLSYEQYF. The CDR3 DNA sequence: TGCGCCAGCAGTGAAGGGAACCGGGACATCACCCTCTCCTACGAGCAGTACTTC.

The genes are TRBV4-1 and TRBJ2-2, with 12 bases matching TRBD1. Losses at the gene ends were 0 bases for V and 4 bases for J; bases not matched to a gene: 6. The CDR3 consists of 18 residues. Germline CDR1 is MGHRA and CDR2 is YSYEKL. This CDR3 is CASSQEWDRGQSTGELFF. The CDR3 nucleotides read TGCGCCAGCAGCCAAGAATGGGACAGGGGGCAGAGCACCGGGGAGCTGTTTTTT.

The chain combines TRBV27 with TRBJ2-7; tentatively, D is TRBD2 (6 bases). Trimming removed 5 bases at V and 4 bases at J, with 15 bases between. Germline V lookup: CDR1 MNHEY, CDR2 SMNVEV (reference sequence). This CDR3 has 14 amino acids. The CDR3 DNA follows: TGTGCCAGCAGTAGCGGGTCCCCCCGTTACGAGCAGTACTTC. This gives the protein CASSSGSPRYEQYF.

The chain carries TRBV2 and TRBJ2-3, with TRBD2 identical over 13 bases. Germline V gene data show CDR1 as SNHLY and CDR2 as FYNNEI. With V trimmed by 10 bases and J by 2 bases, 21 bases remained unmatched. This CDR3 contains 20 residues. The CDR3 loop is CAISTSTSGGGPIFTDTQYF. The CDR3 bases are TGTGCCATCTCGACCTCAACTAGCGGGGGGGGTCCCATCTTCACAGATACGCAGTATTTT.

The chain links TRBV6-1 to TRBJ2-7; D is perhaps TRBD2 (5 bases). Germline V gene lookup returns CDR1 MNHNS and CDR2 SASEGT. This CDR3 contains 14 residues. Trimming shortened V by 6 bases and J by 3 bases, and 15 bases separated the two germline ends. CDR3 DNA: TGTGCCAGCAGCGGCCGGACTCTACTCTACGAGCAGTACTTC. Translation gives CASSGRTLLYEQYF.

The chain couples TRBV7-9 to TRBJ1-1; D not resolved. CDR1 and CDR2 (germline): SEHNR, FQNEAQ (reference sequence). This CDR3 is 12 amino acids long. V was clipped by 7 bases and J by 1 base, with 7 bases between them. The CDR3 loop is CASTPQNTEAFF. The CDR3, as DNA: TGTGCCAGCACCCCCCAGAACACTGAAGCTTTCTTT. Full variable domain (remainder filled in from reference TRBV7-9 and TRBJ1-1): DTGVSQNPRHKITKRGQNVTFRCDPISEHNRLYWYRQTLGQGPEFLTYFQNEAQLEKSRLLSDRFSAERPKGSFSTLEIQRTEQGDSAMYLCASTPQNTEAFFGQGTRLTVV.

The rearrangement uses TRBV5-5 and TRBJ1-4, with D possibly matching TRBD1 (6 bases). The CDR3 length is 12 residues. Germline CDR1 reads SGHKS; CDR2 reads YYEKEE (reference sequence). Deletions cut 4 bases from V and 13 bases from J, with 14 bases between. The CDR3 DNA reads TGTGCCAGCAGCCCCCGGGACATGGGACTGTTTTTT. This translates into CASSPRDMGLFF.

The chain couples TRBV21-1 to TRBJ2-5; no check of the table's D call, TRBD2, against the DNA was made. TRBV21-1 is assigned pseudogene status. The CDR3 loop spans 19 amino acids. The CDR3 here is CASSKDPGLAVLYQETQYF. In nucleotides, the CDR3 is TGTGCCAGCAGCAAAGATCCGGGACTAGCAGTTCTATATCAAGAGACCCAGTACTTC.

The chain joins TRBV7-4 to TRBJ2-5, with D perhaps matching TRBD1 (6 bases). Looked up from germline, CDR1 is SGHVT and CDR2 is SQSDAQ. The CDR3 consists of 14 residues. Trimming stripped 1 base from V and 3 bases from J, with 9 bases between. DNA for the CDR3: TGTGCCAGCAGCTTAGAGGGGGTGGAAGAGACCCAGTACTTC. This encodes CASSLEGVEETQYF.

J is TRBJ1-2 and V is TRBV4-1; D gene ambiguous. Per germline, CDR1 MGHRA and CDR2 YSYEKL. The V and J ends lost 0 bases and 3 bases respectively, with 23 bases between them. CDR3 size: 19 residues. The CDR3 DNA follows: TGCGCCAGCAGCCAAGATTGGAGGCAGGCCCCCCTTTCTGACTATGGCTACACCTTC. Translating gives CASSQDWRQAPLSDYGYTF.

The count of this clone is one. The chain couples TRBV27 to TRBJ2-3; possibly TRBD1 or TRBD2 for D (5 bases each). CDR1 MNHEY and CDR2 SMNVEV come from the germline V gene (reference sequence). V lost 5 bases, J lost 3 bases, and 18 bases lay in between. This CDR3 is built from 16 residues. The CDR3 sequence: CASSRPGPWGTDTQYF. DNA of the CDR3: TGTGCCAGCAGTCGCCCAGGACCGTGGGGGACAGATACGCAGTATTTT.

This sequence joins TRBV11-3 and TRBJ2-7; D might be TRBD1 (6 bases). The CDR3 contains 13 residues. The V gene's germline CDR1 is SGHNT and CDR2 YENEEA. V was clipped by 1 base and J by 6 bases, with 10 bases between them. The CDR3 protein is CASSLGTAGEQYF. In DNA, the CDR3 is TGTGCCAGCAGCTTAGGGACAGCAGGCGAGCAGTACTTC.

The chain links TRBV4-2 to TRBJ2-3, with 8 bases fitting TRBD2. Germline V gives CDR1 LGHNA, CDR2 YNFKEQ. The CDR3 loop spans 20 amino acids. The ends lost 0 bases at V and 0 bases at J; junction bases unmatched: 14. CDR3 bases: TGTGCCAGCAGCCAAGATCGGAGGGAGCGGGGGAGGGGTAGCACAGATACGCAGTATTTT. This encodes CASSQDRRERGRGSTDTQYF.

This chain joins TRBV6-1 and TRBJ2-5; D remains ambiguous. The CDR3 length is 12 residues. CDR1 is MNHNS and CDR2 is SASEGT in the germline V gene. The V gene lost 4 bases and the J gene lost 7 bases, with 10 bases spanning the gap. CDR3 region: CASSGASTTQYF. DNA for the CDR3: TGTGCCAGCAGTGGAGCCTCTACGACCCAGTACTTC.

The chain joins TRBV7-2 to TRBJ2-3; 13 bases are shared with TRBD2. The germline gives CDR1 SGHTA, CDR2 FQGNSA. The CDR3 totals 17 residues. Trimming took 5 bases from V and 0 from J; bases not matched to a gene: 5. DNA for the CDR3: TGTGCCAGCAGCCCACGGACTAGCGGGAGAAGCACAGATACGCAGTATTTT. Amino acid sequence: CASSPRTSGRSTDTQYF.

This clone was counted once. The chain carries TRBV11-2 and TRBJ2-3; possible D gene TRBD1, 5 bases. The V gene lost 3 bases and the J gene lost 6 bases, with 7 bases spanning the gap. Germline V gene data show CDR1 as SGHAT and CDR2 as FQNNGV. CDR3 length: 12 amino acids. The chain's CDR3 is CASSFRVDTQYF. In nucleotides, the CDR3 is TGTGCCAGCAGCTTCAGGGTTGATACGCAGTATTTT.

This chain links TRBV15 with TRBJ1-5, with a tentative D call TRBD1 (6 bases). This CDR3 is built from 20 residues. The germline CDR1 and CDR2 sequences are LNHNV and YYDKDF (reference sequence). Trimming removed 1 base at V and 2 bases at J, with 24 bases between. CDR3 protein: CATSRVGGTPINDGNQPQHF. In nucleotides, the CDR3 is TGTGCCACCAGCAGAGTCGGTGGGACACCCATAAACGATGGCAATCAGCCCCAGCATTTT.

The chain is built from TRBV29-1 and TRBJ2-3, with D unclear. Germline lookup yields CDR1 SQVTM and CDR2 ANQGSEA. Deletions cut 2 bases from V and 2 bases from J, with 5 bases between. This CDR3 has 12 residues. This CDR3 reads CSVEQVTDTQYF. CDR3 bases: TGCAGCGTTGAACAGGTCACAGATACGCAGTATTTT.

This chain joins TRBV28 and TRBJ1-1; D unclear. There are 14 residues in the CDR3. Looked up from germline, CDR1 is MDHEN and CDR2 is SYDVKM. The V and J ends lost 4 bases and 11 bases respectively, with 20 bases between them. CDR3 region: CASSCARGPRWAFF. The CDR3 region has the DNA TGTGCCAGCAGTTGCGCCCGGGGTCCGCGTTGGGCTTTCTTT.

CDR3 nucleotides: TGTGCCAGCAGCTGGCGGAAGACAGGGGGCTCCTACAATGAGCAGTTCTTC. This codes for CASSWRKTGGSYNEQFF. The gene calls are TRBV11-2 and TRBJ2-1, with 9 nucleotides matching TRBD1. The CDR3 runs 17 residues. Per the germline V gene, CDR1 is SGHAT and CDR2 is FQNNGV. With V trimmed by 4 bases and J by 0 bases, 7 bases remained unmatched.

This clone was detected once. The chain uses TRBV7-3 and TRBJ2-2; D is undetermined. Germline CDR1 reads SGHTA; CDR2 reads FQGTGA. Trimming pared 2 bases from V and 4 bases from J, leaving 11 bases between. The CDR3 totals 15 residues. The CDR3 protein is CASSLEPPGTGELFF. CDR3 nucleotide sequence: TGTGCCAGCAGCTTAGAACCCCCGGGCACCGGGGAGCTGTTTTTT.

The chain joins TRBV7-3 to TRBJ2-2; 10 positions match TRBD2. This CDR3 contains 17 residues. Germline CDR1 is SGHTA and CDR2 is FQGTGA. With V trimmed by 0 bases and J by 0 bases, 1 base remained unmatched. The DNA of the CDR3 is TGTGCCAGCAGCTTAACTAGCGGGGGGACGAACACCGGGGAGCTGTTTTTT. Translation: CASSLTSGGTNTGELFF.

The chain is built from TRBV7-9 and TRBJ2-1, with TRBD2 as a possible D gene (5 bases). Germline V gives CDR1 SEHNR, CDR2 FQNEAQ (reference sequence). V was trimmed by 5 bases and J by 0 bases, leaving 17 bases between them. The CDR3 length is 17 residues. The chain's CDR3 is CASSPLSRLSSYNEQFF. The CDR3 DNA follows: TGTGCCAGCAGCCCACTCTCCCGACTAAGCTCCTACAATGAGCAGTTCTTC.

The chain joins TRBV15 to TRBJ2-5, with TRBD1 as a possible D gene (6 bases). Trimming cost V 0 bases and J 5 bases, with 10 bases left between them. The length of the CDR3 is 14 residues. From germline, CDR1 is LNHNV and CDR2 YYDKDF (reference sequence). In nucleotides, the CDR3 is TGTGCCACCAGCAGAGACAGGGGCGGGGAGACCCAGTACTTC. As protein: CATSRDRGGETQYF.